This T cell receptor beta chain was obtained from a study of control samples from healthy donors and cancer patients. The protocol was immunoSEQ multiplex PCR, while the TCRdb copy is restricted to in-frame clones and leaves out a portion. The table includes under 80,000 clones, about 94% detected once. V trimming: 5 bases; J trimming: 7 bases; junction bases outside the gene matches: 4. The CDR3 has 13 amino acids. Germline loops: CDR1 SGHTA, CDR2 FQGNSA. The sequenced sample was blood. This sequence was found in a woman aged 25 to 45 in good health. This chain uses TRBV7-2 with TRBJ2-1, with TRBD2 matching 8 bases. As DNA, the CDR3 is TGTGCCAGCAGCCACGGACTAGCAAATGAGCAGTTCTTC. It yields the protein CASSHGLANEQFF.